This paragraph covers one T cell receptor beta chain sequence. Its antigen is undetermined. It was genomic DNA that served as the template for profiling TCR beta VDJ and CDR3. TCRdb re-called the reads through MiXCR, storing one row per CDR3 protein. The sample carries approximately 98,000 distinct CDR3 sequences, roughly 70% recorded once. The CDR3 covers 14 residues. V was clipped by 3 bases and J by 4 bases, with 13 bases between them. Looked up from germline, CDR1 is SQVTM and CDR2 is ANQGSEA. Patients picked for sequencing had shown CD8+CD57+ cell expansion detected by flow cytometry. The source of the sample is a study of CD8+CD57+ T cells in acquired aplastic anemia. Whole-study results and caveats: Patients did not significantly differ from controls in CD8+ Simpson's diversity.

The rearrangement links TRBV29-1 to TRBJ2-1; the D is unclear. The receptor comes from a human donor with aplastic anemia. The sequenced sample consisted of sorted CD4+, CD8+, or CD8+CD57+ T cells (not recorded which) from PBMCs. The CDR3 is CSVEGWDSYNEQFF. CDR3 bases: TGCAGCGTTGAGGGATGGGATTCTTACAATGAGCAGTTCTTC.